A single sample gave rise to the 18 T cell receptor beta chains below, sequenced in a study of OX40 agonist ivuxolimab in advanced cancers. Clones were sequenced by immunoSEQ multiplex PCR, and TCRdb holds only the in-frame ones, with some missing. This repertoire shows some 70,000 clones, 70% to 90% found once; its top ten account for roughly 1.3%. The source was CD4+ or CD8+ T cells sorted from blood, collected in a trial of the OX40 agonist ivuxolimab. The receptors were gathered from an adult with an advanced solid tumor such as melanoma, head and neck, liver or kidney cancer.

This chain uses TRBV9 with TRBJ2-1; possibly TRBD1 for D (5 bases). The CDR3 consists of 15 residues. Looked up from germline, CDR1 is SGDLS and CDR2 is YYNGEE. The V and J ends lost 2 bases and 3 bases respectively, with 12 bases between them. CDR3 residues: CASSVTDFHYNEQFF. The CDR3 DNA sequence: TGTGCCAGCAGCGTGACAGATTTTCACTACAATGAGCAGTTCTTC.

This chain joins TRBV5-1 and TRBJ2-7, with 8 bases fitting TRBD1. Germline V CDR1 and CDR2: SGHRS, YFSETQ. Losses at the gene ends were 4 bases for V and 0 bases for J; bases not matched to a gene: 3. The CDR3 is 14 amino acids. CDR3 loop: CASSLGQGSYEQYF. DNA of the CDR3: TGCGCCAGCAGCCTCGGACAGGGCTCCTACGAGCAGTACTTC.

The chain links TRBV19 to TRBJ1-5; D is uncertain. Trimming took 3 bases from V and 0 from J, leaving 9 bases between them. This CDR3 region has 15 residues. The germline V gene has CDR1 LNHDA and CDR2 SQIVND (reference sequence). The CDR3 region has the DNA TGTGCCAGTAGTATTGGTCCAGGTAGCAATCAGCCCCAGCATTTT. This sequence encodes CASSIGPGSNQPQHF.

In DNA, the CDR3 is TGTGCCAGCAAAGGTCAACCCGGCTTGGCCGGGGAGCTGTTTTTT. The encoded protein is CASKGQPGLAGELFF. The chain employs TRBV28 and TRBJ2-2; no definite D call. V dropped 7 bases and J dropped 6 bases, with 18 bases sitting between them. The CDR3 spans 15 residues. Germline V gene data show CDR1 as MDHEN and CDR2 as SYDVKM. Variable domain in full (rest from reference TRBV28 and TRBJ2-2): DVKVTQSSRYLVKRTGEKVFLECVQDMDHENMFWYRQDPGLGLRLIYFSYDVKMKEKGDIPEGYSVSREKKERFSLILESASTNQTSMYLCASKGQPGLAGELFFGEGSRLTVL.

V and J are TRBV28 and TRBJ1-2, with 7 bases that match TRBD1. There are 18 residues in the CDR3. Looked up from germline, CDR1 is MDHEN and CDR2 is SYDVKM. V shed 3 bases and J 5 bases; nucleotides not matched to a gene: 18. CDR3 loop: CASSFLVTGSAITYGYTF. The CDR3 DNA is TGTGCCAGCAGTTTTTTGGTGACAGGGAGCGCGATAACTTATGGCTACACCTTC.

The CDR3 DNA follows: TGTGCCAGCAGAAAACAGGGGGCGGACCAAGAGACCCAGTACTTC. Protein: CASRKQGADQETQYF. V gene TRBV6-1 combines with J gene TRBJ2-5, with TRBD1 matching 9 bases. The V gene end was trimmed by 6 bases and the J gene end by 0 bases; junction bases not matched to a gene: 5. CDR1 and CDR2 (germline): MNHNS, SASEGT. The CDR3 runs to 15 residues.

This sequence joins TRBV29-1 and TRBJ1-2; D call uncertain. Trimming left V 0 bases short and J 7 bases short, with 9 bases between. CDR1 is SQVTM and CDR2 is ANQGSEA in the germline V gene. The CDR3 is 12 residues long. The CDR3 sequence is CSVEDQTGGYTF. CDR3 DNA sequence: TGCAGCGTTGAAGACCAAACGGGTGGCTACACCTTC.

The chain couples TRBV5-6 to TRBJ1-5; perhaps TRBD1 as D (5 bases). The CDR3 covers 15 residues. Per germline, CDR1 SGHDT and CDR2 YYEEEE. Trimming removed 3 bases at V and 5 bases at J, with 15 bases between. The CDR3 DNA sequence: TGTGCCAGCAGCTACCGCTCCTGGGGCGATCAGCCCCAGCATTTT. Translating it yields CASSYRSWGDQPQHF.

The CDR3 nucleotides are TGTGCCACCAGCAGAGACTTGGGACTAGCGGGAGTCTACGAGCAGTACTTC. This sequence encodes CATSRDLGLAGVYEQYF. The chain joins TRBV15 to TRBJ2-7, with TRBD2 matching 14 bases. With 0 bases clipped from V and 3 bases from J, the junction kept 4 bases outside the gene matches. The V gene's germline CDR1 is LNHNV and CDR2 YYDKDF (reference sequence). CDR3 size: 17 residues.

CDR3: CASSPIGRGNQPQHF. The CDR3 DNA follows: TGTGCCAGTAGTCCCATCGGCAGGGGCAATCAGCCCCAGCATTTT. The chain links TRBV19 to TRBJ1-5; D perhaps matches TRBD1 (5 bases). CDR3 length: 15 residues. Trimming took 5 bases from V and 2 from J, leaving 13 bases between them. In germline, CDR1 is LNHDA, CDR2 SQIVND (reference sequence).

The chain carries TRBV19 and TRBJ1-2; 8 nucleotides agree with TRBD1. Looked up from germline, CDR1 is LNHDA and CDR2 is SQIVND (reference sequence). J was trimmed by 2 bases and V by 4 bases; bases with no gene match: 0. This CDR3 comprises 13 residues. The CDR3 DNA sequence: TGTGCCAGTAGTAACAGGGGGAACTATGGCTACACCTTC. Translated: CASSNRGNYGYTF.

The chain combines TRBV27 with TRBJ1-2; 8 bases are a match to TRBD1. Germline CDR1 is MNHEY and CDR2 is SMNVEV (reference sequence). Trimming took 4 bases from V and 8 from J; bases not matched to a gene: 9. The length of the CDR3 is 14 residues. As DNA, the CDR3 is TGTGCCAGCAGTTCGGGACAGGAAATTATGGGCTACACCTTC. It translates to CASSSGQEIMGYTF.

This rearrangement joins TRBV6-5 to TRBJ1-4; no clear D. The germline CDR1 and CDR2 sequences are MNHEY and SVGAGI. Trimming took 7 bases from V and 0 from J, leaving 9 bases between them. This CDR3 has 14 amino acids. The CDR3 sequence: CASTVVATNEKLFF. Written as DNA, the CDR3 is TGTGCCAGCACAGTGGTTGCAACTAATGAAAAACTGTTTTTT.

The genes are TRBV7-2 and TRBJ2-7; D call uncertain. The CDR3 runs to 12 residues. The germline CDR1 and CDR2 sequences are SGHTA and FQGNSA. V was clipped by 3 bases and J by 1 base, with 4 bases between them. In DNA, the CDR3 is TGTGCCAGCAGCTTCGCATCCTACGAGCAGTACTTC. Protein product: CASSFASYEQYF.

The chain recombines TRBV19 with TRBJ1-2; TRBD1 agrees at 7 bases. J lost 8 bases, V lost 3 bases, and 6 bases had no gene match. The CDR3 runs to 13 residues. CDR1 is LNHDA and CDR2 is SQIVND in the germline V gene (reference sequence). CDR3: CASSIDTGEGYTF. The CDR3 nucleotides read TGTGCCAGTAGTATTGACACAGGGGAGGGCTACACCTTC.

The chain employs TRBV4-1 and TRBJ2-7; tentative D call: TRBD2 (5 bases). The CDR3 runs 16 residues. The V end was cut by 2 bases, the J end by 2 bases, with 16 bases between. CDR1 is MGHRA and CDR2 is YSYEKL in the germline V gene. Written as DNA, the CDR3 is TGCGCCAGCAGCCAAAGGTACTCGGCCGGGGCCTACGAGCAGTACTTC. Translated, it gives CASSQRYSAGAYEQYF.

The chain combines TRBV7-2 with TRBJ1-1; possible D gene TRBD1, 5 bases. Germline values: CDR1 SGHTA, CDR2 FQGNSA. The CDR3 runs to 16 residues. Trimming took off 1 base at V and 6 bases at J, with 18 bases between the two ends. Written as DNA, the CDR3 is TGTGCCAGCAGCTTAGGGGTTGTCAGGGCATCCGCTGAAGCTTTCTTT. It yields the protein CASSLGVVRASAEAFF.

The chain is built from TRBV7-9 and TRBJ2-7; 10 bases fit TRBD1. Germline values: CDR1 SEHNR, CDR2 FQNEAQ (reference sequence). CDR3 size: 16 residues. V was clipped by 6 bases and J by 0 bases; unmatched bases: 8. CDR3 region: CASSSTGGPSSYEQYF. The CDR3 bases are TGTGCCAGCAGTTCGACAGGGGGCCCCAGCTCCTACGAGCAGTACTTC.